This T cell receptor beta chain was captured by sequencing in a study of T cell changes during pregnancy in multiple sclerosis. CDR3 length equals 13 residues. From germline, CDR1 is MNHNS and CDR2 SASEGT. V gave up 1 base and J gave up 5 bases, with 5 bases separating them. Produced via immunoSEQ multiplex PCR; TCRdb's table is partial and in-frame only. The sample lists under 70,000 clones; 92% were seen once. V is TRBV6-1 and J is TRBJ2-2, with TRBD1 as a possible D gene (5 bases). The origin of this receptor is a female donor in good health, enrolled as a control in a pregnancy study. The starting material was peripheral blood, obtained in the third trimester of pregnancy. The CDR3 here is CASSEGQTGELFF. The CDR3 DNA sequence: TGTGCCAGCAGTGAAGGACAGACCGGGGAGCTGTTTTTT.